This record looks at one T cell receptor beta chain sequence and its context. The antigen is unknown. These data originate in a study of vaccination and CD4 T cells after COVID-19. About the research overall: The stimulating agents, overlapping spike peptides, came from SARS-CoV-2, HCoV-NL63, HCoV-OC43 and HCoV-229E.

As for treatment: roughly 10-day PBMC culture with coronavirus spike peptide pools or control peptides (ViraFEST assay). Harvesting of the unexposed donor's CD4+ T cells predated the COVID-19 pandemic (2011-2018). The germline V and J ends were trimmed by 1 base and 5 bases, with 9 bases remaining between them. Germline V gene data show CDR1 as SNHLY and CDR2 as FYNNEI. The CDR3 is 13 residues long. Oncomine TCR Beta short-read sequencing was applied to DNA from cultured CD4+ T cells. The source of extracted genomic DNA was cultured CD4+ T cells. TCRdb processed the PCR reads anew with MiXCR; each CDR3 protein has one entry. This table has around 7,400 distinct CDR3 sequences, around 53% appearing once.

V is TRBV2 and J is TRBJ2-7; D is possibly TRBD2 (6 bases). Specimen: CD4+ T cells from blood, cultured in vitro. The sequence was obtained from a human donor in good health. For the CDR3, the DNA is TGTGCCAGCAGTGAAGACTGGGGGGACGAGCAGTACTTC. Protein product: CASSEDWGDEQYF.